One and the same sample provided the 12 T cell receptor beta chains below, sequenced in a study of cytomegalovirus exposure and HLA in healthy donors. PCR involved 60 Vbeta and 13 Jbeta primers. TCRdb keeps only in-frame clones here, not all; method: immunoSEQ multiplex PCR. The sample spans approximately 72,000 clones; the ten largest clones claim 4.5% to 6.5%. Material: PBMCs. The receptors were sampled from a woman in her thirties or forties in good health and CMV-seropositive.

The J gene is TRBJ2-2, the V gene TRBV5-1; weak D call: TRBD1 (6 bases). CDR3 size: 16 residues. Germline values: CDR1 SGHRS, CDR2 YFSETQ. The ends were cut back, 0 bases at V and 0 bases at J, with 9 bases in the middle. CDR3 nucleotide sequence: TGCGCCAGCAGCTTGGCTACAGGGTCGAACACCGGGGAGCTGTTTTTT. This sequence encodes CASSLATGSNTGELFF.

The chain couples TRBV19 to TRBJ1-1; 9 nucleotides agree with TRBD1. Trimming cost V 3 bases and J 5 bases; bases outside gene matches: 10. The length of the CDR3 is 16 residues. Per the germline V gene, CDR1 is LNHDA and CDR2 is SQIVND (reference sequence). CDR3 in amino acids: CASSIITGGGGTEAFF. The CDR3 nucleotides read TGTGCCAGTAGTATTATAACAGGGGGCGGAGGGACTGAAGCTTTCTTT. Looking up the rest from reference TRBV19 and TRBJ1-1 gives the full variable domain: DGGITQSPKYLFRKEGQNVTLSCEQNLNHDAMYWYRQDPGQGLRLIYYSQIVNDFQKGDIAEGYSVSREKKESFPLTVTSAQKNPTAFYLCASSIITGGGGTEAFFGQGTRLTVV.

The rearrangement joins TRBV6-5 to TRBJ1-2, with 9 positions matching TRBD1. CDR3 length: 13 amino acids. Germline CDR1 reads MNHEY; CDR2 reads SVGAGI. With 8 bases clipped from V and 5 bases from J, the junction kept 6 bases outside the gene matches. The DNA of the CDR3 is TGTGCCAGCTTCAAGACAGGGGGGTATGGCTACACCTTC. Amino acid sequence: CASFKTGGYGYTF.

The genes are TRBV10-3 and TRBJ2-1; 7 nucleotides agree with TRBD2. The germline CDR1 and CDR2 sequences are ENHRY and SYGVKD. This CDR3 spans 14 amino acids. Trimming took 9 bases from V and 3 from J; bases not matched to a gene: 8. The DNA for the CDR3 is TGTGCCATAGCGGGGAGCGGGAACTACAATGAGCAGTTCTTC. It translates to CAIAGSGNYNEQFF.

The chain is built from TRBV5-1 and TRBJ1-1, with TRBD1 matching 8 bases. Trimming took 4 bases from V and 1 from J; bases not matched to a gene: 3. The CDR3 runs 14 residues. CDR1 SGHRS and CDR2 YFSETQ come from the germline V gene. CDR3 nucleotide sequence: TGCGCCAGCAGCGTTACAGGGGGGAACACTGAAGCTTTCTTT. Its translation is CASSVTGGNTEAFF.

The V and J genes are TRBV25-1 and TRBJ2-7; 8 positions match TRBD2. Germline CDR1 MGHDK, CDR2 SYGVNS. J gave up 4 bases and V 4 bases, and 6 bases lay outside the gene matches. The CDR3 length is 14 residues. This chain's CDR3 is CASSGGTGGYEQYF. Here the CDR3 DNA reads TGTGCCAGCAGTGGAGGGACGGGAGGGTACGAGCAGTACTTC.

J is TRBJ2-7 and V is TRBV6-5; 7 bases are a match to TRBD2. This CDR3 comprises 16 residues. Looked up from germline, CDR1 is MNHEY and CDR2 is SVGAGI. J lost 4 bases, V lost 3 bases, and 12 bases had no gene match. This chain's CDR3 is CASSYTPPQAGYEQYF. The CDR3 region has the DNA TGTGCCAGCAGTTATACACCCCCGCAAGCGGGATACGAGCAGTACTTC.

The chain combines TRBV2 with TRBJ1-5; D is perhaps TRBD1 (6 bases). Germline CDR1 SNHLY, CDR2 FYNNEI. V gave up 8 bases and J gave up 1 base, with 15 bases separating them. This CDR3 spans 15 amino acids. CDR3 coding DNA: TGTGCCAGCCTCCACAGGGCGACGAGCAATCAGCCCCAGCATTTT. Its protein is CASLHRATSNQPQHF.

For this clone: This same CDR3 is encoded by further DNA sequences in the sample. The V call is TRBV30, the J call TRBJ1-5, with D tentatively TRBD1 (5 bases). Looked up from germline, CDR1 is GTSNPN and CDR2 is SVGIG (reference sequence). The length of the CDR3 is 13 residues. The germline V and J ends were trimmed by 0 bases and 2 bases, with 5 bases remaining between them. The CDR3 loop is CAWSVQGNQPQHF. As DNA, the CDR3 is TGTGCCTGGAGTGTACAGGGCAATCAGCCCCAGCATTTT.

The CDR3 nucleotides are TGTGCCAGCAGCTCCCGCGGGACAGCCTACAATGAGCAGTTCTTC. It codes for CASSSRGTAYNEQFF. V is TRBV5-6 and J is TRBJ2-1; a weak D match, TRBD1 (7 bases). This CDR3 is 15 amino acids long. Germline V gene data show CDR1 as SGHDT and CDR2 as YYEEEE. Trimming took 3 bases from V and 2 from J, leaving 12 bases between them.

J is TRBJ1-1 and V is TRBV5-1, with D tentatively TRBD1 (6 bases). The V gene lost 4 bases and the J gene lost 0 bases, with 16 bases spanning the gap. Per the germline V gene, CDR1 is SGHRS and CDR2 is YFSETQ. The CDR3 is 16 residues long. In nucleotides, the CDR3 is TGCGCCAGCAGCCACAAACGAGGACAGATGAACACTGAAGCTTTCTTT. Its protein is CASSHKRGQMNTEAFF.

CDR3 in DNA: TGTGCCAGCAGCCCCAGGGGGCAGGGACAAGAGACCCAGTACTTC. Residues: CASSPRGQGQETQYF. The chain has TRBV13 and TRBJ2-5; 8 nucleotides line up with TRBD1. The CDR3 runs 15 residues. With 5 bases clipped from V and 2 bases from J, the junction kept 7 bases outside the gene matches. Germline V gene sequence: CDR1 PRHDT, CDR2 FYEKMQ (reference sequence).